These 9 T cell receptor beta chains originate from one sample sequenced in a study of shared clonotypes between healthy human individuals. The data were produced by immunoSEQ multiplex PCR, yet TCRdb's version contains in-frame clones alone and is incomplete. The sample carries roughly 490,000 clones, 60% to 85% recorded once. Sequencing used PBMCs. These receptors all stem from a woman aged 40-49 years in good health. Some clones in this sample may be carry-over from other donors' samples.

The chain joins TRBV4-1 to TRBJ2-1; D unclear. Trimming took off 1 base at V and 4 bases at J, with 2 bases between the two ends. The CDR3 runs 12 residues. The germline CDR1 and CDR2 sequences are MGHRA and YSYEKL. The CDR3 bases are TGCGCCAGCAGCCAAGGGTACAATGAGCAGTTCTTC. Its protein product is CASSQGYNEQFF.

The chain uses TRBV6-4 and TRBJ1-1; D is ambiguous. The CDR3 extends over 13 amino acids. CDR1 is MRHNA and CDR2 is SNTAGT in the germline V gene. Trimming took off 5 bases at V and 4 bases at J, with 11 bases between the two ends. CDR3 sequence (DNA): TGTGCCAGCAGTTTAACGGAGAGCACTGAAGCTTTCTTT. Translated, it gives CASSLTESTEAFF.

This clone was recorded a few times. CDR3 bases: TGTGCCTGGAGTTCCTGGGAGACCCAGTACTTC. Protein product: CAWSSWETQYF. The chain has TRBV30 and TRBJ2-5; D unresolved. Germline assignment: CDR1 GTSNPN and CDR2 SVGIG (reference sequence). The V and J ends lost 2 bases and 5 bases respectively, with 6 bases between them. The CDR3 contains 11 residues.

V usage is TRBV27 and J usage is TRBJ2-3; D tentatively reads TRBD1 or TRBD2 (5 bases each). There are 16 residues in the CDR3. In germline, CDR1 is MNHEY, CDR2 SMNVEV (reference sequence). Trimming removed 8 bases from V and 3 bases from J, with 21 bases in between. The CDR3 reads CASSTGFLWRTDTQYF. The CDR3 DNA reads TGTGCCAGCTCTACAGGTTTTCTTTGGAGGACAGATACGCAGTATTTT.

This clone was seen only once. This chain links TRBV7-2 with TRBJ2-5; possibly TRBD2 for D (5 bases). The J call is uncertain, as TRBJ2-7 better fits the DNA end. CDR1 SGHTA and CDR2 FQGNSA come from the germline V gene. The CDR3 covers 13 residues. CDR3 region: CASSWAGPYEQYF. The CDR3 bases are TGTGCCAGCAGCTGGGCGGGCCCCTACGAGCAGTACTTC.

The chain recombines TRBV28 with TRBJ2-7; TRBD1 matches 7 bases. With V trimmed by 2 bases and J by 9 bases, 7 bases remained unmatched. CDR3 length: 13 residues. CDR1 MDHEN and CDR2 SYDVKM come from the germline V gene. The CDR3 DNA is TGTGCCAGCAGTTTACCGCAGGGGGAAGCGCAGTACTTC. It yields the protein CASSLPQGEAQYF.

The chain is built from TRBV7-8 and TRBJ2-1, with D unclear. CDR3 length: 13 residues. Trimming cost V 2 bases and J 5 bases, with 7 bases left between them. Germline lookup yields CDR1 SGHVS and CDR2 FQNEAQ. The CDR3: CASSLILHNEQFF. DNA of the CDR3: TGTGCCAGCAGCTTAATACTCCACAATGAGCAGTTCTTC.

Concerning this clone: Distinct nucleotide sequences in the sample also encode this CDR3. The chain has TRBV10-3 and TRBJ1-2; D ambiguous. The CDR3 spans 15 residues. V lost 0 bases, J lost 0 bases, and 8 bases lay in between. Germline V gene data show CDR1 as ENHRY and CDR2 as SYGVKD. The CDR3 nucleotides read TGTGCCATCAGTGAGTCTAGGGAGTCTAACTATGGCTACACCTTC. Translation gives CAISESRESNYGYTF.

This clone was recorded a few times. The rearrangement links TRBV29-1 to TRBJ1-2, with D unclear. Trimming shortened V by 4 bases and J by 0 bases, and 9 bases separated the two germline ends. CDR1 is SQVTM and CDR2 is ANQGSEA in the germline V gene. This CDR3 has 13 amino acids. CDR3 DNA: TGCAGCGTTGGCAGGATTCCTAACTATGGCTACACCTTC. Translated: CSVGRIPNYGYTF.